Listed below are T cell receptor beta chains from one sample, sequenced in a study of blood T cells in healthy people across ages. MiXCR, applied by TCRdb to the 5' RACE reads, yields one record per CDR3 protein. The table has some 1,000,000 distinct CDR3 sequences, about 23% seen once. Another study also made use of these data, one on T cells of mothers and their children.

Sequenced sample: blood. The receptors stem from a girl aged 2-15 years in good health. Both conserved end residues are part of each CDR3. Fields, in order: D gene, clone size, V gene, J gene, CDR3 DNA, CDR3 protein. A D gene is named only where the DNA matches it firmly. The size field is filled for only some rows; it gives once, few, many or a size class.

>-|few|TRBV7-2|TRBJ2-7
TGTGCCAGCAGCTTATTGTTGTCCGAGCAGTACTTC
CASSLLLSEQYF
>-|few|TRBV6-5|TRBJ2-2
TGTGCCAGCTCGGCCGGAGGGTATTCCGGGGAGCTGTTTTTT
CASSAGGYSGELFF
>-|-|TRBV20-1|TRBJ2-5
TGCAGTGCTAGACATACCTCATCCGCTGAGACCCAGTACTTC
CSARHTSSAETQYF
>TRBD1|-|TRBV29-1|TRBJ1-1
TGCAGCGTCGGCGCTTTACAGGGGCTGGGCACTGAAGCTTTCTTT
CSVGALQGLGTEAFF
>-|few|TRBV29-1|TRBJ2-1
TGCAGTGCTGAACAGGGTAATGAGCAGTTCTTC
CSAEQGNEQFF
>-|-|TRBV7-9|TRBJ2-1
TGTGCCAACCGGGACGGGGCAAGATTGGGCAATGAGCAGTTCTTC
CANRDGARLGNEQFF
>-|-|TRBV12-3/TRBV12-4|TRBJ2-6
TGTGCCAGCAGTTTCTGGGAGGTGAAAGGGGAGGCTGGGGCCAACGTCCTGACTTTC
CASSFWEVKGEAGANVLTF
>TRBD2|few|TRBV28|TRBJ2-7
TGTGCCAGCAGTTCCGGACTAGCGGTCTCCTACGAGCAGTACTTC
CASSSGLAVSYEQYF
>-|-|TRBV9|TRBJ2-5
TGTGCCAGCAGCGCGAGCGGGGCAGGGGACCAAGAGACCCAGTACTTC
CASSASGAGDQETQYF
>TRBD2|few|TRBV19|TRBJ2-4
TGTGCCAGTAGTATATCGCGGGAGCCAAACATTCAGTACTTC
CASSISREPNIQYF
>TRBD1|few|TRBV7-2|TRBJ1-5
TGTGCCAGCAGCCAGCAGGGGGGCAATCAGCCCCAGCATTTT
CASSQQGGNQPQHF
>TRBD2|-|TRBV6-2/TRBV6-3|TRBJ2-5
TGTGCCAGCAGTTATGGACTAGCGGGGGGCTCGGAGACCCAGTACTTC
CASSYGLAGGSETQYF
>TRBD2|few|TRBV28|TRBJ2-1
TGTGCCGGGAGCGCCGGGACTAGACTCAATGAGCAGTTCTTC
CAGSAGTRLNEQFF
>TRBD1|-|TRBV9|TRBJ1-2
TGTGCCAGCAGCCTCGGACAGGGAGGGAATGGCTACACCTTC
CASSLGQGGNGYTF
>-|few|TRBV4-1|TRBJ2-5
TGCGCCAGCAGCCAAGATCTGGGAGAAGAGACCCAGTACTTC
CASSQDLGEETQYF
>TRBD2|-|TRBV5-1|TRBJ2-6
TGCGCCAGCAGCCCGGGAGGGCTAGCGGGGGCCCTCTCTGGGGCCAACGTCCTGACTTTC
CASSPGGLAGALSGANVLTF
>-|few|TRBV20-1|TRBJ2-1
TGCAGTGCTTCTCGTCCGGGACAGGGTTACCTAGCGGGTTTCAATGAGCAGTTCTTC
CSASRPGQGYLAGFNEQFF
>-|many|TRBV4-1|TRBJ2-5
TGCGCCAGCAGCCGAAGCGTTGTAGAGACCCAGTACTTC
CASSRSVVETQYF
>TRBD2|-|TRBV24-1|TRBJ2-1
TGTGCCACCAGTGATTTGCAAGGGAGCGGGAGCTACAATGAGCAGTTCTTC
CATSDLQGSGSYNEQFF
>-|few|TRBV7-9|TRBJ1-4
TGTGCCAGCAGCCAAATGTCGGAGATCCAAGAACTGTTTTTT
CASSQMSEIQELFF
>-|-|TRBV29-1|TRBJ1-1
TGCAGCGGGGAGGACGGGCAGAACACTGAAGCTTTCTTT
CSGEDGQNTEAFF
>TRBD2|-|TRBV7-3|TRBJ2-2
TGTGCCAGCGGTCCGGGGGGATGGGAGAGGAGGACCGGGGAGCTGTTTTTT
CASGPGGWERRTGELFF
>-|few|TRBV9|TRBJ2-3
TGTGCCAGCAGCGCGACAGACACAGATACGCAGTATTTT
CASSATDTDTQYF
>-|few|TRBV7-3|TRBJ2-1
TGTGCCAGCAGTTCTCGAAAGCCAGGGCCCTACAATGAGCAGTTCTTC
CASSSRKPGPYNEQFF
>-|-|TRBV7-8|TRBJ2-3
TGTGCCAGCAGCCGTCATGCTCAGGTGCTAAACACAGATACGCAGTATTTT
CASSRHAQVLNTDTQYF
>TRBD1|-|TRBV20-1|TRBJ1-4
TGCAGTGCCAGCCCGGGACAGGGGGCGGGAAAACTGTTTTTT
CSASPGQGAGKLFF
>TRBD1|-|TRBV6-1|TRBJ2-7
TGTGCCATCAGACAGGGGGTCGTTAACGAGCAGTACTTC
CAIRQGVVNEQYF
>-|few|TRBV18|TRBJ2-7
TGTGCCAGCTCACTATTGCTTGGTGTGGACTACGAGCAGTACTTC
CASSLLLGVDYEQYF
>-|-|TRBV5-1|TRBJ1-4
TGCGCCAGCAGGTCCGTTTCGGGTGAAAAACTGTTTTTT
CASRSVSGEKLFF
>-|few|TRBV7-7|TRBJ2-5
TGTGCTAGCAGCTCCTGGCGACCCTTGGAGCAGTACTTC
CASSSWRPLEQYF
>-|few|TRBV20-1|TRBJ1-4
TGCAGTGCTAGACGGGTCCTTGGAGAACTGTTTTTT
CSARRVLGELFF
>TRBD1|few|TRBV28|TRBJ1-1
TGTGCCAGCAGTTTGGTTCAGGGGGCAAAGATGAACACTGAAGCTTTCTTT
CASSLVQGAKMNTEAFF
>-|few|TRBV7-6|TRBJ2-7
TGTGCCAGCGGTAGGTCGGCGGAGCAGTACTTC
CASGRSAEQYF
>TRBD1|few|TRBV7-8|TRBJ1-2
TGTGCCAGCAGGTCCGGGACAGGGGATGGCTACACCTTC
CASRSGTGDGYTF
>-|-|TRBV12-3/TRBV12-4|TRBJ1-2
TGTGCCACATCGTGGGGGTATGGCTACACCTTC
CATSWGYGYTF
>-|-|TRBV7-2|TRBJ2-3
TGTGCCAGCAGTTCTACCCCTCAAGGTTCCGATACGCAGTATTTT
CASSSTPQGSDTQYF
>TRBD2|-|TRBV4-1|TRBJ2-1
TGCGCCAGCAGCCAACCTACTAGCGGGAACTACAATGAGCAGTTCTTC
CASSQPTSGNYNEQFF
>-|-|TRBV6-5|TRBJ2-7
TGTGCCAGCAGTTATGGGGGGTCCTCCGAGCAGTACTTC
CASSYGGSSEQYF
>-|-|TRBV27|TRBJ1-1
TGTGCCAGCAGTTTAGGGTCCGCAGCTTTGGCTTTCTTT
CASSLGSAALAFF
>-|few|TRBV12-3/TRBV12-4|TRBJ2-5
TGTGCCAGCACCCTAAAGAAATTTCAAGAGACCCAGTACTTC
CASTLKKFQETQYF
>-|-|TRBV27|TRBJ1-4
TGTGCCAGCAGACCTTTAGGGGACGTGGAAAAACTGTTTTTT
CASRPLGDVEKLFF
>-|-|TRBV20-1|TRBJ2-3
TGCAGTGCTAGAGGGGCGGAGATAGAAACAGATACGCAGTATTTT
CSARGAEIETDTQYF
>TRBD2|-|TRBV7-9|TRBJ2-1
TGTGCCAGCAGCTTCAGCCTAGCGGGGGGAAATGAGCAGTTCTTC
CASSFSLAGGNEQFF
>TRBD1|-|TRBV29-1|TRBJ2-5
TGCAGCGTTGATCTGACAGGGAGAGAGACCCAGTACTTC
CSVDLTGRETQYF
>-|few|TRBV20-1|TRBJ2-5
TGCAGTGGCCGGGAGTCCTGGGAGGAGACCCAGTACTTC
CSGRESWEETQYF
>-|-|TRBV6-1|TRBJ2-2
TGTGCCAGCAGTACCGGGGCCTTCGGCGGGGAGCTGTTTTTT
CASSTGAFGGELFF
>-|few|TRBV24-1|TRBJ2-7
TGTGCCACCAGTGATTTTGTGCTTAGATCCGAAGCAGAAACTTGCTACGAGCAGTACTTC
CATSDFVLRSEAETCYEQYF
>-|few|TRBV29-1|TRBJ2-2
TGCAGCGGTGGCAGGGGCCCCGGTTTGGCGACCGGGGAGCTGTTTTTT
CSGGRGPGLATGELFF
>-|-|TRBV20-1|TRBJ2-5
TGCAGTGCTAGAGTCCTAGCCCCGGGCCTGAGGACCCAGTACTTC
CSARVLAPGLRTQYF
>-|-|TRBV5-1|TRBJ2-1
TGCGCCAGCAGCTTGAGAGCGGTAGCTGACAATGAGCAGTTCTTC
CASSLRAVADNEQFF
>TRBD1|-|TRBV12-5|TRBJ1-4
TGTGCTAGTGGTTTCGTAACCGGGACAGAAAATGAAAAACTGTTTTTT
CASGFVTGTENEKLFF
>-|-|TRBV7-2|TRBJ1-5
TGTGCCAGCAGCTTACAGGGGTCTATAGGTCAGCCCCAGCATTTT
CASSLQGSIGQPQHF
>TRBD1|-|TRBV12-3/TRBV12-4|TRBJ2-7
TGTGCCAGCAGTTTAGCGCCCGGGACAGCTTCCTACGAGCAGTACTTC
CASSLAPGTASYEQYF
>TRBD1|few|TRBV20-1|TRBJ2-1
TGCAGTGCTCGAGCCGGGACAGGATTCGCATTC
CSARAGTGFAF
>-|few|TRBV5-6|TRBJ2-3
TGTGCCAGCAGCCCCTGGGGGGCACCAGATACGCAGTATTTT
CASSPWGAPDTQYF
>TRBD1|few|TRBV5-1|TRBJ2-5
TGCGCCAGCAGCCAGACAGGGAGAGAGACCCAGTACTTC
CASSQTGRETQYF
>TRBD2|few|TRBV5-1|TRBJ2-2
TGCGCCAGCAGCTTATCAACTAGCGGGCATAACACCGGGGAGCTGTTTTTT
CASSLSTSGHNTGELFF